This is a list of T cell receptor beta chains from one sample in a study of shared clonotypes between healthy human individuals. Sequencing was performed with immunoSEQ multiplex PCR; in TCRdb, only in-frame clones are kept and a portion is missing. The sample consists of over 1.5 million clones, 98% of them appearing once. Sequenced sample: naive CD4+ T cells sorted from blood. These receptors were obtained from a young man in good health. The CDR3 runs from the conserved cysteine through the conserved F or W. Fields, in order: V gene, clone size, CDR3 length, D gene, J gene, CDR3 DNA, CDR3 protein. A D gene is named only where the DNA matches it firmly. A row's size may be missing; if present it is once, few, many or a size class.

v_gene: TRBV27; abundance: -; len: 17; d_gene: -; j_gene: TRBJ2-1; CDR3nt: TGTGCCAGCAGTTTAAGGGGATCCGGGGCCCCCCGCAATGAGCAGTTCTTC; CDR3aa: CASSLRGSGAPRNEQFF
v_gene: TRBV29-1; abundance: -; len: 12; d_gene: TRBD1; j_gene: TRBJ1-2; CDR3nt: TGCAGCGCTGGGACAGGGTACTATGGCTACACCTTC; CDR3aa: CSAGTGYYGYTF
v_gene: TRBV30; abundance: -; len: 12; d_gene: -; j_gene: TRBJ2-7; CDR3nt: TGTGCCTGGGGGGCGAGTCGCTACGAGCAGTACTTC; CDR3aa: CAWGASRYEQYF
v_gene: TRBV5-1; abundance: once; len: 15; d_gene: -; j_gene: TRBJ2-2; CDR3nt: TGCGCCAGCGGGCTTGACAGAGCTAACACCGGGGAGCTGTTTTTT; CDR3aa: CASGLDRANTGELFF
v_gene: TRBV5-4; abundance: -; len: 16; d_gene: TRBD1; j_gene: TRBJ2-3; CDR3nt: TGTGCCAGCAGCCCTAAGGGGACAGGGATCACAGATACGCAGTATTTT; CDR3aa: CASSPKGTGITDTQYF
v_gene: TRBV5-6; abundance: -; len: 12; d_gene: -; j_gene: TRBJ2-3; CDR3nt: TGTGCCAGCAGCCCGTCCACAGATACGCAGTATTTT; CDR3aa: CASSPSTDTQYF
v_gene: TRBV5-5; abundance: -; len: 15; d_gene: -; j_gene: TRBJ1-2; CDR3nt: TGTGCCAGCAGCTTGAGACAGGCGCTAAACTATGGCTACACCTTC; CDR3aa: CASSLRQALNYGYTF
v_gene: TRBV16; abundance: -; len: 15; d_gene: -; j_gene: TRBJ1-5; CDR3nt: TGTGCCAGCAGCCAACCGGAACAGGGAAATCGGCCCCAGCATTTT; CDR3aa: CASSQPEQGNRPQHF
v_gene: TRBV9; abundance: once; len: 16; d_gene: TRBD2; j_gene: TRBJ2-1; CDR3nt: TGTGCCAGCAGCGTGAGGGAGGGAAGCTCCTACAATGAGCAGTTCTTC; CDR3aa: CASSVREGSSYNEQFF
v_gene: TRBV5-1; abundance: -; len: 16; d_gene: TRBD1; j_gene: TRBJ1-1; CDR3nt: TGCGCCAGCAGCTTGAGGCCGGGACAGGGGAACACTGAAGCTTTCTTT; CDR3aa: CASSLRPGQGNTEAFF
v_gene: TRBV2; abundance: -; len: 15; d_gene: -; j_gene: TRBJ1-1; CDR3nt: TGTGCCAGCAGTGAACTCGGGGCGGGCGGGACTGAAGCTTTCTTT; CDR3aa: CASSELGAGGTEAFF
v_gene: TRBV5-4; abundance: -; len: 16; d_gene: -; j_gene: TRBJ2-5; CDR3nt: TGTGCCAGCAGCGACAACCGGGACACCCCCGGCGAGACCCAGTACTTC; CDR3aa: CASSDNRDTPGETQYF
v_gene: TRBV28; abundance: -; len: 16; d_gene: TRBD2; j_gene: TRBJ2-3; CDR3nt: TGTGCCAGCAGTCCGGCCTCTAGCGGACTCACAGATACGCAGTATTTT; CDR3aa: CASSPASSGLTDTQYF
v_gene: TRBV18; abundance: -; len: 15; d_gene: TRBD1; j_gene: TRBJ1-3; CDR3nt: TGTGCCAGCTCCTCACAGGGGAGTTACGGAAACACCATATATTTT; CDR3aa: CASSSQGSYGNTIYF
v_gene: TRBV4-1; abundance: -; len: 14; d_gene: TRBD2; j_gene: TRBJ2-7; CDR3nt: TGCGCCAGCAGCAGGACGGGAGGCCCCTACGAGCAGTACTTC; CDR3aa: CASSRTGGPYEQYF
v_gene: TRBV7-9; abundance: -; len: 15; d_gene: TRBD1; j_gene: TRBJ1-1; CDR3nt: TGTGCCAGCAGCCCTCGGACAGGCCTTAACACTGAAGCTTTCTTT; CDR3aa: CASSPRTGLNTEAFF